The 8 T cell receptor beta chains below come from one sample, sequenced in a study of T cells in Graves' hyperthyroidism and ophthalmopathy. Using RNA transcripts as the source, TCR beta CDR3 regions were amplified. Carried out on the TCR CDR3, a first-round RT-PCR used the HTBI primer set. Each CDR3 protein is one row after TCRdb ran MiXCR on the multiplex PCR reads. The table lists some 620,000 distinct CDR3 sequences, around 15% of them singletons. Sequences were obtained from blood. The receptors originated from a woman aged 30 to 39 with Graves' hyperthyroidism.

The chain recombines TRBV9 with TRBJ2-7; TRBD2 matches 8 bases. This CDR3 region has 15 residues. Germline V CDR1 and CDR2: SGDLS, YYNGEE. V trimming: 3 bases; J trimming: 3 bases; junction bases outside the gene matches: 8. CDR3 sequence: CASSARGGTSYEQYF. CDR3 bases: TGTGCCAGCAGCGCGAGAGGAGGGACTAGCTACGAGCAGTACTTC.

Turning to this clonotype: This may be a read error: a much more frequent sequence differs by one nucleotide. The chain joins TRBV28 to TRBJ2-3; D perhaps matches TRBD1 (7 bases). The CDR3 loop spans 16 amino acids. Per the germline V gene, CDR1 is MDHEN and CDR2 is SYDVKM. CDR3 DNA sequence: TGTGTCAGCAGTTTATGGCGGGACAGTTTCACAGATACGCAGTATTTT. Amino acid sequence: CVSSLWRDSFTDTQYF. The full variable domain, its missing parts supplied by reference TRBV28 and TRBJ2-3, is DVKVTQSSRYLVKRTGEKVFLECVQDMDHENMFWYRQDPGLGLRLIYFSYDVKMKEKGDIPEGYSVSREKKERFSLILESASTNQTSMYLCVSSLWRDSFTDTQYFGPGTRLTVL.

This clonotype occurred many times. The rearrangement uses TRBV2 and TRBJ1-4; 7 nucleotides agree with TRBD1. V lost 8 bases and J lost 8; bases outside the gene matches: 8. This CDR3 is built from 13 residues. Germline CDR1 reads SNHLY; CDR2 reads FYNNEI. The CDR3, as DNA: TGTGCCAGCCTAAGACAGGGCCAGGAAAAACTGTTTTTT. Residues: CASLRQGQEKLFF.

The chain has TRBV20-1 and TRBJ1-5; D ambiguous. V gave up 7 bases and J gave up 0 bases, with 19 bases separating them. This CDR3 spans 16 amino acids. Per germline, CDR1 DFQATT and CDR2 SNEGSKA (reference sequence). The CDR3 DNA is TGCAGTGTCGCCACAGCGAAAGGTTATAGCAATCAGCCCCAGCATTTT. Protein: CSVATAKGYSNQPQHF.

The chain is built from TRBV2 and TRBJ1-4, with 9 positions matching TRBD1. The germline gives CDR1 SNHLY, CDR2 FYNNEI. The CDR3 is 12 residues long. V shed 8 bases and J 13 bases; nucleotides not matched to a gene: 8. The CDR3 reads CASGTGLSSLFF. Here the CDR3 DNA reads TGTGCCAGCGGGACAGGGTTGTCTTCACTGTTTTTT.

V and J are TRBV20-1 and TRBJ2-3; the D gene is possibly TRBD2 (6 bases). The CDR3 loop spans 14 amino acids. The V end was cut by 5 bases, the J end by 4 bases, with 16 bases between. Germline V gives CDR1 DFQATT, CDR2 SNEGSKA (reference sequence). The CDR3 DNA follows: TGCAGTGCTCCCCGGGAGCCCCAGGCAGATACGCAGTATTTT. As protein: CSAPREPQADTQYF.

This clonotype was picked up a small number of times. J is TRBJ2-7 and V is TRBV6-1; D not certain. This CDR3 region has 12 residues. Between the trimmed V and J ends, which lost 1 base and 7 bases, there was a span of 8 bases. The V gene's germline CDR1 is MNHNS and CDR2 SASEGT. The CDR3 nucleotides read TGTGCCAGCAGTGAAGGTATCGTGGAGCAGTACTTC. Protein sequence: CASSEGIVEQYF.

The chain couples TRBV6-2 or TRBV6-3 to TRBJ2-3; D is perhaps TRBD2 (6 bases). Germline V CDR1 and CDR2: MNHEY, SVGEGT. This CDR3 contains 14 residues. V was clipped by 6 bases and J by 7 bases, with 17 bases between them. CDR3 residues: CASSTPEGRNTQYF. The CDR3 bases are TGTGCCAGCAGCACCCCGGAGGGGAGGAATACGCAGTATTTT.